One and the same sample provided the 5 T cell receptor beta chains below, sequenced in a study of T cell repertoires in ileal Crohn's disease. Data came from immunoSEQ multiplex PCR; TCRdb stores just in-frame clones and leaves some out. Of 2,500 to 3,500 clones detected, about 86% appear once; the ten largest clones hold 4% to 6%. Time point: neoterminal ileum biopsy at postoperative endoscopy, about 6 months after surgery. Sequenced input: ileal tissue. The receptor source for this set is an adult with Crohn's disease.

The chain uses TRBV30 and TRBJ1-1, with 7 nucleotides matching TRBD1. Losses at the gene ends were 3 bases for V and 2 bases for J; bases not matched to a gene: 9. This CDR3 contains 15 residues. Germline V gene lookup returns CDR1 GTSNPN and CDR2 SVGIG (reference sequence). Here the CDR3 reads CAWSPGGQINTEAFF. CDR3 DNA sequence: TGTGCCTGGAGCCCCGGGGGACAGATAAACACTGAAGCTTTCTTT.

V and J are TRBV5-6 and TRBJ1-2; unclear D gene. V lost 2 bases to trimming and J lost 2 bases, with 16 bases between them. The length of the CDR3 is 16 residues. CDR1 and CDR2 from the germline V gene are SGHDT and YYEEEE. This chain's CDR3 is CASSLYGRTSNYGYTF. CDR3 coding DNA: TGTGCCAGCAGCTTATATGGCCGTACTTCAAACTATGGCTACACCTTC.

This clone came up once. V gene TRBV6-1 combines with J gene TRBJ2-1; 10 bases line up with TRBD1. Germline loops: CDR1 MNHNS, CDR2 SASEGT. V dropped 7 bases and J dropped 7; count of bases not matched to a gene: 10. The CDR3 is made up of 15 amino acids. The CDR3 spells CASTYWGQGKNEQFF. The CDR3 DNA reads as TGTGCCAGCACCTACTGGGGACAGGGGAAAAATGAGCAGTTCTTC.

This chain joins TRBV2 and TRBJ1-6; D gene uncertain. Germline values: CDR1 SNHLY, CDR2 FYNNEI. This CDR3 has 13 amino acids. V was clipped by 3 bases and J by 14 bases, with 14 bases between them. The DNA for the CDR3 is TGTGCCAGCAGTGAGGGTCGGACCCCTGCCCTCCACTTT. Protein sequence: CASSEGRTPALHF.

The CDR3 protein is CAISEQGVENNSPLHF. In DNA form, the CDR3 reads TGTGCCATCAGCGAGCAGGGTGTGGAAAATAATTCACCCCTCCACTTT. V is TRBV10-3 and J is TRBJ1-6; TRBD1 is a possible D gene (5 bases). Germline lookup yields CDR1 ENHRY and CDR2 SYGVKD. The V end was cut by 6 bases, the J end by 5 bases, with 17 bases between. This CDR3 has 16 residues.